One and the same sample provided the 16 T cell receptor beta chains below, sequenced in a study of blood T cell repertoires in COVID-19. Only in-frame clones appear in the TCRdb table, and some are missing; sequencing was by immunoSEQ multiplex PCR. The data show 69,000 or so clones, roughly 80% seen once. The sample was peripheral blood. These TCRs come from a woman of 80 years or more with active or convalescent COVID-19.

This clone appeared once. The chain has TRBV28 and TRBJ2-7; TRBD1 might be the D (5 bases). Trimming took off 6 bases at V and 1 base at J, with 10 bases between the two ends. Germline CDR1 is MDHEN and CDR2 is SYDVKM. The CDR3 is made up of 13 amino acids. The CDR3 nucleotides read TGTGCCAGCAGAAGACAGAGTTCCTACGAGCAGTACTTC. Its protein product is CASRRQSSYEQYF. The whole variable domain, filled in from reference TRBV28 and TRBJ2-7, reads DVKVTQSSRYLVKRTGEKVFLECVQDMDHENMFWYRQDPGLGLRLIYFSYDVKMKEKGDIPEGYSVSREKKERFSLILESASTNQTSMYLCASRRQSSYEQYFGPGTRLTVT.

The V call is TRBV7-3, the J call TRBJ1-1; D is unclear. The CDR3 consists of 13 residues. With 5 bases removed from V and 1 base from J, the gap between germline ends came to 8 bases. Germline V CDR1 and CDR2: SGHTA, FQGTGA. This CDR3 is CASSPIENTEAFF. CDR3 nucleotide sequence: TGTGCCAGCAGCCCGATAGAGAACACTGAAGCTTTCTTT.

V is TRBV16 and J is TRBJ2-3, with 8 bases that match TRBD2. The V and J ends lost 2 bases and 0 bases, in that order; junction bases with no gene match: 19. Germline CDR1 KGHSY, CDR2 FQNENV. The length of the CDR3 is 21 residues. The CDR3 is CASSQRAGGAGGFSSTDTQYF. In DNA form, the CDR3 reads TGTGCCAGCAGCCAAAGGGCAGGTGGGGCGGGAGGCTTTTCTAGCACAGATACGCAGTATTTT.

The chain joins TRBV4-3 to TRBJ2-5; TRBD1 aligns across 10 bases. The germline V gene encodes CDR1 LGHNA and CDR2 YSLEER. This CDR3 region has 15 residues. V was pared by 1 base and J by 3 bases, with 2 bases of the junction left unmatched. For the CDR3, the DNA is TGCGCCAGCAGCCAAGTGGGGACAGGGGAAGAGACCCAGTACTTC. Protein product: CASSQVGTGEETQYF.

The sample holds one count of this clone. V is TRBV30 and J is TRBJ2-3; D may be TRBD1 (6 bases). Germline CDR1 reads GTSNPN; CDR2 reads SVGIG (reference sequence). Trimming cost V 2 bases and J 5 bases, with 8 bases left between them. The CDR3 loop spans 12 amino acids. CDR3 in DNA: TGTGCCTGGAGTACAGGGATAGATACGCAGTATTTT. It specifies CAWSTGIDTQYF.

This CDR3 reads CASSPIREETQYF. DNA for the CDR3: TGTGCCAGCTCACCAATCCGTGAAGAGACCCAGTACTTC. This sequence joins TRBV18 and TRBJ2-5; unclear D gene. Trimming shortened V by 2 bases and J by 3 bases, and 7 bases separated the two germline ends. The CDR3 runs 13 residues. Germline V gene data show CDR1 as KGHSH and CDR2 as LQKENI.

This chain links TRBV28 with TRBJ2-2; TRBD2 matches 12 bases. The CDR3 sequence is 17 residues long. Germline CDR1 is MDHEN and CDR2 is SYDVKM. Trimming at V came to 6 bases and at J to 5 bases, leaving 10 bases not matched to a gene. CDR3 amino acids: CASRKPPSGGDTGELFF. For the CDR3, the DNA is TGTGCCAGCAGGAAACCACCTAGCGGGGGGGATACCGGGGAGCTGTTTTTT.

CDR3 nucleotides: TGTGCCAGCAGCTTGGAACTAGCTACCCCAGATACGCAGTATTTT. Amino acid sequence: CASSLELATPDTQYF. The chain has TRBV5-4 and TRBJ2-3; D perhaps matches TRBD2 (6 bases). The CDR3 totals 15 residues. V was clipped by 0 bases and J by 4 bases, with 12 bases between them. Germline V CDR1 and CDR2: SGHNT, YYREEE (reference sequence).

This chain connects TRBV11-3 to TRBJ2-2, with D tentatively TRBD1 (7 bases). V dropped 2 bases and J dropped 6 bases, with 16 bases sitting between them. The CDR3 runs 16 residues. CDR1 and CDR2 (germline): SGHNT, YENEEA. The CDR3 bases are TGTGCCAGCAGCTTATCGGGCAGGGGGGTTTCCGGGGAGCTGTTTTTT. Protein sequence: CASSLSGRGVSGELFF.

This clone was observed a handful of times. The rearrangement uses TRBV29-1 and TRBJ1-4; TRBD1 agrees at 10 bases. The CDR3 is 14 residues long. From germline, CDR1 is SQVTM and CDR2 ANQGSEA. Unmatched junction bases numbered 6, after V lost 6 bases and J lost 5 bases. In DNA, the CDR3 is TGCAGCGTCTCCCCGACAGGGGGCAATGAAAAACTGTTTTTT. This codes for CSVSPTGGNEKLFF.

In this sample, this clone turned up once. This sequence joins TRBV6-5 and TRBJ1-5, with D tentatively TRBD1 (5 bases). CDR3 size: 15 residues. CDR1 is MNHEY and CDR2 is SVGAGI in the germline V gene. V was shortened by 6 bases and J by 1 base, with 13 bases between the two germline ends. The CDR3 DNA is TGTGCCAGCAGCCCCGAAGGGGTCAGCAATCAGCCCCAGCATTTT. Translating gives CASSPEGVSNQPQHF.

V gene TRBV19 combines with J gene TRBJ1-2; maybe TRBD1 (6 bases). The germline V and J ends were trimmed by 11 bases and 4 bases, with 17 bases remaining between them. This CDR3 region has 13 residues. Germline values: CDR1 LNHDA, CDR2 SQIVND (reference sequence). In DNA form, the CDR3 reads TGTGCCTCCCTTGGACAGACTATCTATGGCTACACCTTC. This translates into CASLGQTIYGYTF.

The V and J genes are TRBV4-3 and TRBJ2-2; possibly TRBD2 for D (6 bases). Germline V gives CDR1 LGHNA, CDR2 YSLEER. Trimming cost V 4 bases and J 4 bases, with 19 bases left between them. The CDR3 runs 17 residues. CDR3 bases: TGCGCCAGCAGCCTCGAGAAGGGACTTGGTAGCACCGGGGAGCTGTTTTTT. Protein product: CASSLEKGLGSTGELFF.

In DNA, the CDR3 is TGTGCCAGCAGTCCTTTCCGGGGGAACACTGAAGCTTTCTTT. Translated, it gives CASSPFRGNTEAFF. The chain uses TRBV7-2 and TRBJ1-1; no definite D call. The V end was cut by 6 bases, the J end by 1 base, with 12 bases between. The CDR3 runs to 14 residues. CDR1 is SGHTA and CDR2 is FQGNSA in the germline V gene.

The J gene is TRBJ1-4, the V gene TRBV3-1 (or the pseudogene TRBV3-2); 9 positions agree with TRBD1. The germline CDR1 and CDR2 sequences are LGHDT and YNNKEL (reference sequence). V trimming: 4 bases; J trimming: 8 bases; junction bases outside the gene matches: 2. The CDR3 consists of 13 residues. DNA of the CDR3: TGTGCCAGCAGCCGACAGGGGGAGGAAAAACTGTTTTTT. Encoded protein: CASSRQGEEKLFF.

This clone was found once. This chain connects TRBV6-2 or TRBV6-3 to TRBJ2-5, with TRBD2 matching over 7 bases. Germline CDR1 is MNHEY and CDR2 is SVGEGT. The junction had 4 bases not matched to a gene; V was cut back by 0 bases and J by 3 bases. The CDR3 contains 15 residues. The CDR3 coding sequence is TGTGCCAGCAGTTACTCGTCGGGAGGAGAAGAGACCCAGTACTTC. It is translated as CASSYSSGGEETQYF.